The subject of this entry is one T cell receptor beta chain. In this sample, this clonotype turned up a few times. No antigen is known for it. No much larger clonotype is one base removed from it; base qualities were not supplied. This sample was included in a study of T cell repertoires in cytomegalovirus infection (dated by TCRdb to 2018 to 2020). As for the study more broadly: Because public TCR beta signatures pointed to carriage of CMV infection together with the matching HLA type, the HLA type of each donor mattered for the analysis. Results the study describes overall, beyond this receptor: The ex vivo response was dominated by HLA-C-restricted CMV-specific TCR beta clonotypes, which also provided the single most frequent clonotype in two of eight donors. Cumulative frequency of public TCR beta family members discriminated carriers of CMV infection plus the relevant HLA type in this cohort and an independent approximately 350-donor cohort.

The listed sequencing device is Illumina HiSeq 1500. In TCRdb, the public reads were trimmed at Q25 with fastp and aligned with MiXCR, with productive beta chains retained. Each CDR3 protein gets just one entry, which takes the most common genes and DNA from the rows behind it. This sample lists about 600,000 distinct CDR3 sequences; 24% were detected once. The ten largest clonotypes hold 6.5% to 10% of the sample. This TCR came from a human donor in good health (CMV status not recorded). Some clones in this sample may be carry-over from other donors' samples. Material: CD8+ T cells from PBMCs.

The DNA reads TGTGCCAGCAGCGGTGGGACCGACTACGAGCAGTACTTC. This yields the protein CASSGGTDYEQYF. The rearranged chain carries TRBV5-4 and TRBJ2-7; the D assignment is uncertain and may be TRBD1 or TRBD2, with 5 bases supporting each. Between the V and J ends, shortened by 4 bases and 3 bases respectively, the junction contains 11 bases. The cysteine opens and the phenylalanine closes a CDR3 of 13 amino acids. The only DNA kept is the CDR3, 39 bases in frame from the first base. Based on the germline V gene (reference sequence), the CDR1 and CDR2 sequences are SGHNT and YYREEE.